Below, 17 T cell receptor beta chains from the same sample are listed, as sequenced in a study of T cell repertoires in cytomegalovirus infection (dated by TCRdb to the late 2010s). For sequencing, an Illumina HiSeq 1500 was employed. TCRdb trimmed public reads at Q25 via fastp, called clones via MiXCR and kept in-frame beta chains. Every distinct CDR3 protein forms one entry, paired with its most common genes and DNA. Present in this sample are approximately 250,000 distinct CDR3 sequences, over 20% of which were seen just once. Of the sample, 15% to 20% is held by the ten largest clones. The material sequenced was CD8+ T cells from PBMCs. The receptors stem from a human donor in good health (CMV status not recorded). Some clones in this sample may be carry-over from other donors' samples.

The table lists this clonotype with many counts. The chain uses TRBV7-3 and TRBJ1-3; D remains unclear. This CDR3 contains 15 residues. V lost 3 bases and J 2 bases, leaving 11 bases between the germline ends. Germline lookup yields CDR1 SGHTA and CDR2 FQGTGA. CDR3 residues: CASSLGVGPGNTIYF. CDR3 nucleotide sequence: TGTGCCAGCAGCTTGGGTGTGGGTCCTGGAAACACCATATATTTT.

This clonotype came up many times. The chain couples TRBV19 to TRBJ2-7, with 7 bases identical to TRBD2. The CDR3 runs 14 residues. With 11 bases clipped from V and 3 bases from J, the junction kept 13 bases outside the gene matches. CDR1 and CDR2 (germline): LNHDA, SQIVND (reference sequence). CDR3 protein: CAASPAAGIYEQYF. The CDR3 DNA is TGTGCCGCAAGCCCCGCAGCGGGGATCTACGAGCAGTACTTC.

The rearrangement links TRBV27 to TRBJ1-1; D gene ambiguous. V was pared by 5 bases and J by 1 base, with 14 bases between. Germline-derived CDR1 and CDR2 are MNHEY and SMNVEV (reference sequence). The CDR3 spans 15 residues. CDR3 bases: TGTGCCAGCAGTCCCGCCTGGGGTGGGAACACTGAAGCTTTCTTT. Translation: CASSPAWGGNTEAFF.

The gene calls are TRBV29-1 and TRBJ2-3, with 8 bases lining up with TRBD2. The germline gives CDR1 SQVTM, CDR2 ANQGSEA. J was trimmed by 2 bases and V by 3 bases; bases with no gene match: 10. The CDR3 loop spans 16 amino acids. The CDR3 nucleotides are TGCAGCGTTGACAGCGGGGGCCTGAAACCCACAGATACGCAGTATTTT. Protein sequence: CSVDSGGLKPTDTQYF.

The sample holds a few counts of this clonotype. This rearrangement joins TRBV28 to TRBJ1-5; D not certain. The V gene lost 8 bases and the J gene lost 7 bases, with 12 bases spanning the gap. Germline V gives CDR1 MDHEN, CDR2 SYDVKM. This CDR3 has 12 amino acids. The CDR3 reads CASRKERQPQHF. The CDR3 coding sequence is TGTGCCAGCCGGAAGGAACGACAGCCCCAGCATTTT. Using reference TRBV28 and TRBJ1-5 for the parts outside the CDR3, the full variable domain is DVKVTQSSRYLVKRTGEKVFLECVQDMDHENMFWYRQDPGLGLRLIYFSYDVKMKEKGDIPEGYSVSREKKERFSLILESASTNQTSMYLCASRKERQPQHFGDGTRLSIL.

This clonotype was observed a few times. The V and J genes are TRBV6-1 and TRBJ2-3, with 8 bases fitting TRBD2. CDR1 is MNHNS, CDR2 SASEGT, per germline. The CDR3 contains 16 residues. V dropped 5 bases and J dropped 0; count of bases not matched to a gene: 7. The CDR3 protein is CASSYGSGDSTDTQYF. Written as DNA, the CDR3 is TGTGCCAGCAGTTATGGTAGCGGGGATAGCACAGATACGCAGTATTTT.

This clonotype was detected a few times. The CDR3 DNA reads as TGTGCCAGCAGCTTAGCGAGGGATTTCTCCTACGAGCAGTACTTC. It yields the protein CASSLARDFSYEQYF. The chain couples TRBV7-9 to TRBJ2-7, with D perhaps TRBD2 (5 bases). Germline lookup yields CDR1 SEHNR and CDR2 FQNEAQ (reference sequence). CDR3 length: 15 residues. Trimming pared 0 bases from V and 0 bases from J, leaving 9 bases between.

This clonotype was found many times. The chain joins TRBV7-8 to TRBJ2-5, with a weak D call TRBD2 (5 bases). Germline assignment: CDR1 SGHVS and CDR2 FQNEAQ. V shed 1 base and J shed 5 bases, with 14 bases lying between them. The CDR3 spans 15 residues. CDR3 bases: TGTGCCAGCAGCTTAGATCCTAGCCTCCGGGAGACCCAGTACTTC. Protein: CASSLDPSLRETQYF.

The chain carries TRBV9 and TRBJ2-1; 16 bases agree with TRBD2. Germline CDR1 is SGDLS and CDR2 is YYNGEE. V lost 5 bases to trimming and J lost 8 bases; unmatched junction nucleotides: 7. This CDR3 spans 16 amino acids. The CDR3 DNA reads TGTGCCAGCAGGGGACTAGCGGGGGGGCCGTTCGATGAGCAGTTCTTC. Translation gives CASRGLAGGPFDEQFF.

J is TRBJ1-4 and V is TRBV12-3 or TRBV12-4; 7 nucleotides align to TRBD1. Unmatched junction bases numbered 3, after V lost 7 bases and J lost 7 bases. The CDR3 runs 12 residues. In DNA, the CDR3 is TGTGCCAGCACCGAGGGGGCTGAAAAACTGTTTTTT. It yields the protein CASTEGAEKLFF.

The chain links TRBV2 to TRBJ1-2, with TRBD1 matching 7 bases. V shed 6 bases and J 4 bases; nucleotides not matched to a gene: 2. Germline lookup yields CDR1 SNHLY and CDR2 FYNNEI. The CDR3 loop spans 12 amino acids. The CDR3 DNA reads as TGTGCCAGCAGGGGACAGATCTATGGCTACACCTTC. This encodes CASRGQIYGYTF.

V usage is TRBV10-3 and J usage is TRBJ2-7; D is unclear. The CDR3 has 12 amino acids. V was clipped by 6 bases and J by 4 bases, with 10 bases between them. Germline CDR1 and CDR2: ENHRY and SYGVKD. CDR3 residues: CAISSETYEQYF. The CDR3 DNA is TGTGCCATCAGCTCCGAGACTTACGAGCAGTACTTC.

This clonotype has more than one count but fewer than ten. V usage is TRBV19 and J usage is TRBJ2-7, with TRBD1 identical over 8 bases. The CDR3 sequence is 15 residues long. With 6 bases clipped from V and 2 bases from J, the junction kept 9 bases outside the gene matches. Germline CDR1 is LNHDA and CDR2 is SQIVND (reference sequence). Here the CDR3 reads CASSLGQGSTYEQYF. The CDR3 bases are TGTGCCAGTAGCCTCGGACAGGGTTCCACCTACGAGCAGTACTTC.

V usage is TRBV12-3 or TRBV12-4 and J usage is TRBJ2-5; 8 bases match TRBD2. There are 14 residues in the CDR3. V was clipped by 10 bases and J by 4 bases; unmatched bases: 11. This CDR3 reads CATSGGGKIETQYF. The CDR3 nucleotides read TGTGCCACCTCCGGGGGGGGGAAAATAGAGACCCAGTACTTC.

This clonotype was seen many times. The chain uses TRBV7-9 and TRBJ2-1; D remains ambiguous. Germline assignment: CDR1 SEHNR and CDR2 FQNEAQ (reference sequence). Trimming took off 5 bases at V and 9 bases at J, with 8 bases between the two ends. CDR3 length: 11 amino acids. The CDR3 region is CASSTPGEQFF. CDR3 DNA: TGTGCCAGCAGCACCCCGGGTGAGCAGTTCTTC.

The table lists this clonotype with a few counts. The V call is TRBV20-1, the J call TRBJ1-2; TRBD1 is a possible D gene (5 bases). Germline V gives CDR1 DFQATT, CDR2 SNEGSKA (reference sequence). This CDR3 region has 13 residues. V lost 4 bases, J lost 4 bases, and 13 bases lay in between. In DNA form, the CDR3 reads TGCAGTGCTACCATGACAGACTCCTATGGCTACACCTTC. Translation gives CSATMTDSYGYTF.

There are a few counts of this clonotype. This sequence joins TRBV10-3 and TRBJ2-3; perhaps TRBD2 as D (5 bases). The germline CDR1 and CDR2 sequences are ENHRY and SYGVKD. The CDR3 is 15 residues long. V was clipped by 3 bases and J by 0 bases, with 10 bases between them. CDR3 loop: CAISEAVSSTDTQYF. CDR3 nucleotides: TGTGCCATCAGTGAAGCGGTTTCTAGCACAGATACGCAGTATTTT.